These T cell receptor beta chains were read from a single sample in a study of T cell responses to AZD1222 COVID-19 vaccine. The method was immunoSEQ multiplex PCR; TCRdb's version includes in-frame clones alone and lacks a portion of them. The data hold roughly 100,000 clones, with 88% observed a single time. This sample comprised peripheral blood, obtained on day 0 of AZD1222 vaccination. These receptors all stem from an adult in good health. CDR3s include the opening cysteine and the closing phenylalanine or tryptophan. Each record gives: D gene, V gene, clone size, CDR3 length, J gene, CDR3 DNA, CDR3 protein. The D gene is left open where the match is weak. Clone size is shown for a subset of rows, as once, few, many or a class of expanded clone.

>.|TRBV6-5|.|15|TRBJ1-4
TGTGCCAGCCGACCGTTTGGGACGGCGAATGAAAAACTGTTTTTT
CASRPFGTANEKLFF
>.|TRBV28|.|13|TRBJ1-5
TGTGCCAGCAGTTTACACCAGACTCAGCCCCAGCATTTT
CASSLHQTQPQHF
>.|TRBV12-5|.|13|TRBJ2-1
TGTGCTAGTGGTCGGTTGATGGCCAATGAGCAGTTCTTC
CASGRLMANEQFF
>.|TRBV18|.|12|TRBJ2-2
TGTGCCAGCTCACCGGGGACCGGGGAGCTGTTTTTT
CASSPGTGELFF
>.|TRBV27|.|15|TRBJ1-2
TGTGCCAGCAGTTTATCGGCAGGGGACAACTATGGCTACACCTTC
CASSLSAGDNYGYTF
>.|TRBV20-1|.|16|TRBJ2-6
TGCAGTGCTCGTGACGGAGGCGCCTCTGGGGCCAACGTCCTGACTTTC
CSARDGGASGANVLTF
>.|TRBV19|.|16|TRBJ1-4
TGTGCCAGTAGTTTTTTATGGACAGCCACGGCTGAAAAACTGTTTTTT
CASSFLWTATAEKLFF
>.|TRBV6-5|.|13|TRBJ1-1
TGTGCCAGCAGTTCTTTTAGGGGCACTGAAGCTTTCTTT
CASSSFRGTEAFF
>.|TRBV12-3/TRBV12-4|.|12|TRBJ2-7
TGTGCCAGCAACCTCGGGGTCGGGGAGCAGTACTTC
CASNLGVGEQYF
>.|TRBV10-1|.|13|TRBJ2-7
TGCGCCAGCAGTGAGGCGGGACGCGACGAGCAGTACTTC
CASSEAGRDEQYF
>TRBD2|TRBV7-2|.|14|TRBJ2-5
TGTGCCAGCAGCTCCGGGACTAGCGGGAGTATTTTGTACTTC
CASSSGTSGSILYF
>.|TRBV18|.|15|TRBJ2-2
TGTGCCAGCTCACCAAATAGGGCCCCCACCGGGGAGCTGTTTTTT
CASSPNRAPTGELFF
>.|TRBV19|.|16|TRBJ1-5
TGTGCCAGTAGTCTGGACCGGGTCCTCAAAGATCAGCCCCAGCATTTT
CASSLDRVLKDQPQHF
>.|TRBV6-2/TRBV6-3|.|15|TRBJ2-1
TGTGCCAGCAGCAGATTGGAACACGCCTACAATGAGCAGTTCTTC
CASSRLEHAYNEQFF
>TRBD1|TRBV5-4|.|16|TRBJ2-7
TGTGCCAGCAGCTTGGGGGGGACAGGAAGTACCTACGAGCAGTACTTC
CASSLGGTGSTYEQYF
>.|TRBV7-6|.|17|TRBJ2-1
TGTGCCAGCAGCTTAGCGACTTACCGGAGCTCCTACAATGAGCAGTTCTTC
CASSLATYRSSYNEQFF
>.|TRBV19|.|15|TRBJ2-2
TGTGCCAGTCGTAAAGAGACAGTGAACACCGGGGAGCTGTTTTTT
CASRKETVNTGELFF
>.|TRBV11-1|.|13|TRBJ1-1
TGTGCCAGCAGCTTTCAACAGAACACTGAAGCTTTCTTT
CASSFQQNTEAFF
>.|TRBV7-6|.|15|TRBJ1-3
TGTGCCAGCAGCTTAGGAAGTGTCGTCGGAAACACCATATATTTT
CASSLGSVVGNTIYF
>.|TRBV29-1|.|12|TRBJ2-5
TGCAGCGTCGGGGGCTTCCAAGAGACCCAGTACTTC
CSVGGFQETQYF
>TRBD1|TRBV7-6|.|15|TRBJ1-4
TGTGCCAGCAGCAAAATGACAGGGGGCGGTGAAAAACTGTTTTTT
CASSKMTGGGEKLFF
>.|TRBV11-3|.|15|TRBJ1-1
TGTGCCAGCAGCTTATCAGGGCAGGGGAACACTGAAGCTTTCTTT
CASSLSGQGNTEAFF
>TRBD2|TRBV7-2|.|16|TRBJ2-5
TGTGCCAGCAGCTTAGTGTTGACGGGGGGTCAAGAGACCCAGTACTTC
CASSLVLTGGQETQYF
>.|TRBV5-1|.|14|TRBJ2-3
TGCGCCAGCAGCCAACGAGGGAGCACAGATACGCAGTATTTT
CASSQRGSTDTQYF
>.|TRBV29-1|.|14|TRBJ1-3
TGCAGCGTTGATACGACAGGTTCTGGAAACACCATATATTTT
CSVDTTGSGNTIYF
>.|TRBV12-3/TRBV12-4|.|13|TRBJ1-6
TGTGCCAGCACTGGGACCGCCAATTCACCCCTCCACTTT
CASTGTANSPLHF
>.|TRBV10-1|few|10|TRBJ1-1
TGCGCCAGCAGGGACCTGACGGCTTTCTTT
CASRDLTAFF
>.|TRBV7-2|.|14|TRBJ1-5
TGTGCCAGCAGCCCCAGACACCTCAATCAGCCCCAGCATTTT
CASSPRHLNQPQHF